Each of the 6 T cell receptor beta chains below was sequenced from the same sample in a study of post-analysis software for immune sequencing data. Overall study findings and caveats: With TRBV5-6, TRBV5-1 and TRBV20-1 included, 4 to 6 TRBV segments were more frequent in patients than in controls.

The authors incorporated unique molecular identifiers into the TCR beta cDNA libraries. TCRdb reprocessed the PCR reads with MiXCR, giving one entry per CDR3 protein. The table includes 450,000 or so distinct CDR3 sequences, around 40% detected once. Their cognate antigens are unknown. Source material: blood. These receptors all stem from a girl aged 10-17 years with multiple sclerosis.

This clonotype has a handful of counts. V is TRBV12-3 or TRBV12-4 and J is TRBJ2-4; D is perhaps TRBD1 or TRBD2 (6 bases each). This CDR3 contains 11 residues. The germline V and J ends were trimmed by 6 bases and 10 bases, with 10 bases remaining between them. The DNA of the CDR3 is TGTGCCAGCAGCCGAGGGGGGATTCAGTACTTC. Its protein is CASSRGGIQYF.

Notes on this clonotype: A read error may be the cause here, since a much bigger clone is one base away. This chain links TRBV5-5 with TRBJ2-7; D perhaps matches TRBD2 (6 bases). The length of the CDR3 is 16 residues. Germline V gives CDR1 SGHKS, CDR2 YYEKEE (reference sequence). Trimming left V 3 bases short and J 3 bases short, with 19 bases between. CDR3 residues: CASSSSYGTEYYEQYF. In nucleotides, the CDR3 is TGTGCCAGCAGCTCTTCATACGGGACTGAGTACTACGAGCAGTACTTC. Full variable domain (outside the CDR3, taken from reference TRBV5-5 and TRBJ2-7): DAGVTQSPTHLIKTRGQQVTLRCSPISGHKSVSWYQQVLGQGPQFIFQYYEKEERGRGNFPDRFSARQFPNYSSELNVNALLLGDSALYLCASSSSYGTEYYEQYFGPGTRLTVT.

Comment on this clonotype: One end of the junction is discordant with germline, which a read error may explain. V usage is TRBV29-1 and J usage is TRBJ2-4, with D perhaps assigned TRBD1 or TRBD2 (5 bases each). Germline CDR1 reads SQVTM; CDR2 reads ANQGSEA. This CDR3 spans 15 amino acids. CDR3 sequence (DNA): TGCAGCGTCGCCGGGACGTACGGGGCCAACAACATTCAGTACTTC. As protein: CSVAGTYGANNIQYF.

The genes are TRBV7-2 and TRBJ2-5; the D is unclear. This CDR3 region has 12 residues. V dropped 6 bases and J dropped 5 bases, with 10 bases sitting between them. Germline CDR1 reads SGHTA; CDR2 reads FQGNSA. The chain's CDR3 is CASSVPRETQYF. In DNA, the CDR3 is TGTGCCAGCAGTGTACCGAGGGAGACCCAGTACTTC.

This clonotype came up a few times. The genes are TRBV29-1 and TRBJ1-1, with 9 nucleotides matching TRBD1. The CDR3 is made up of 13 amino acids. Germline CDR1 reads SQVTM; CDR2 reads ANQGSEA. The trim removed 6 bases at V and 4 bases at J, leaving 6 bases unmatched. The CDR3 spells CSVLGQGSTEAFF. In DNA form, the CDR3 reads TGCAGCGTCCTGGGACAGGGCAGCACTGAAGCTTTCTTT.

This clonotype was found a few times. The rearrangement links TRBV10-3 to TRBJ2-3, with D possibly being TRBD2 (7 bases). V lost 2 bases to trimming and J lost 5 bases, with 26 bases between them. The length of the CDR3 is 19 residues. Germline CDR1 reads ENHRY; CDR2 reads SYGVKD. The CDR3: CAISEIRGGGHTVVDTQYF. In nucleotides, the CDR3 is TGTGCCATCAGTGAGATAAGGGGGGGCGGCCATACTGTCGTAGATACGCAGTATTTT.